Sequencing of this T cell receptor beta chain was carried out in a study of PD-L1 blockade in urothelial cancer. Assay: immunoSEQ multiplex PCR; the TCRdb copy retains only in-frame clones and omits some. The table includes tens of thousands of clones, 70% to 90% detected once. This clone showed up just a few times. Its antigen is undetermined. Specified time point: peripheral blood 6 weeks after treatment start. Study observations and caveats: Tumor-associated blood clones were expanded more by durable-benefit patients at 3 weeks.

The receptor was isolated from a man aged 50 to 59 with urothelial cancer. Specimen: PBMCs, collected around atezolizumab (anti-PD-L1) treatment.

This CDR3 reads CASSYSKGGDQPQHF. The CDR3 bases are TGTGCCAGCAGTTACTCGAAAGGGGGGGATCAGCCCCAGCATTTT. This chain links TRBV6-5 with TRBJ1-5; tentatively, D is TRBD1 (6 bases). The CDR3 totals 15 residues. The V gene's germline CDR1 is MNHEY and CDR2 SVGAGI. V shed 0 bases and J shed 5 bases, with 11 bases lying between them.